The sequence of this T cell receptor (beta chain) was determined in a study of T cells in localized non-small cell lung cancer. Notes on the study in general: Uninvolved adjacent lung, not tumor, had the highest T cell clonality.

The table came from immunoSEQ multiplex PCR; TCRdb's copy has only in-frame clones and leaves some out. The sample lists 3,000 or so clones; approximately 20% were seen once. CDR1 is SGHNT, CDR2 YENEEA, per germline. The CDR3 runs 15 residues. V lost 1 base and J 3 bases, leaving 13 bases between the germline ends. This clone appeared a few times. Its matching antigen is unknown. This receptor was taken from a woman aged 40-69 years with stage I lung adenocarcinoma. The sample in question was normal lung tissue next to the tumor, obtained before any cancer treatment. The chain employs TRBV11-3 and TRBJ2-7, with D tentatively TRBD2 (6 bases). This chain's CDR3 is CASSLVRGIVYEQYF. The CDR3 DNA reads TGTGCCAGCAGCTTAGTGCGGGGCATCGTCTACGAGCAGTACTTC.